The clone carrying this TCR beta chain turned up a few times. The record originates from a study of T cells in Graves' hyperthyroidism and ophthalmopathy. RNA transcripts served as the template for amplifying TCR beta CDR3 regions. Carried out on the TCR CDR3, a first-round RT-PCR used the HTBI primer set. TCRdb reprocessed the multiplex PCR reads via MiXCR and lists one record per CDR3 protein. The table records roughly 400,000 distinct CDR3 sequences, over 12% of them present only once. Trimming removed 2 bases at V and 2 bases at J, with 3 bases between. The CDR3 contains 12 residues. Looked up from germline, CDR1 is GTSNPN and CDR2 is SVGIG (reference sequence).

Sequenced input: blood. The clonotype was recovered from a man aged 45-65 years with Graves' ophthalmopathy. This chain links TRBV30 with TRBJ2-2; no definite D call. The CDR3 region is CAWSLNTGELFF. The CDR3 DNA reads TGTGCCTGGAGTTTAAACACCGGGGAGCTGTTTTTT.